This T cell receptor beta chain derives from a study of Ad26.COV2.S vaccination and SARS-CoV-2 variants. Study at large: A COV1001 Ad26.COV2.S trial-arm participant provided the sample. Each vaccinee took Ad26.COV2.S intramuscularly, once or twice 56 days apart. Broader study findings: TCR breadth and depth analyses may have underestimated total T cell responses. Reportedly, after vaccination the spike-specific CD8+ and CD4+ T cell responses displayed substantial breadth.

The treatment denotes: around 19 received Ad26.COV2.S at low or high dose, single or two shots; about 5 received placebo; per-sample allocation not given. Sampling happened 63 days after the first vaccine or placebo injection. As for this clone: What it binds is unknown.

Germline CDR1 is MGHDK and CDR2 is SYGVNS. The V and J ends lost 3 bases and 9 bases respectively, with 12 bases between them. This CDR3 has 13 residues. Sequencing used immunoSEQ multiplex PCR; TCRdb keeps in-frame clones, though not all of them. The sample carries about 480,000 clones, 70% to 90% recorded once. J is TRBJ2-1 and V is TRBV25-1, with a possible D match to TRBD2 (6 bases). The clonotype was recovered from a person aged 18 to 65 who received the Ad26.COV2.S COVID-19 vaccine or a placebo. The sample consisted of peripheral blood, taken in a trial of Ad26.COV2.S vaccine versus placebo. Here the CDR3 reads CASSERDWGEQFF. The CDR3 DNA is TGTGCCAGCAGTGAGCGGGATTGGGGTGAGCAGTTCTTC.